The clone carrying this TCR beta chain was seen more than once but under ten times. Its antigen is as yet unknown. This entry belongs to a study of human T cells and chemical hapten exposure. Study summary: The upper back received 0.01% DPC by patch testing, with results read at 6 days. Whole-study results and caveats: Positive correlation was observed between PT1 expanded TCR counts and patch test score.

Time point indicated: patch test 1, 2 weeks after DPC sensitization. Treatment in this sample: therapeutic diphenylcyclopropenone sensitization with weekly scalp DPC. TCRdb independently ran MiXCR on the RACE reads; one entry per CDR3 protein. The sample has about 120,000 distinct CDR3 sequences; roughly an eighth are singletons. The source material was whole blood, sampled in connection with sensitization to the hapten diphenylcyclopropenone (DPC). The sequence derives from a man younger than 35 with alopecia areata. Some clones in this sample may be carry-over from other donors' samples.

The CDR3 DNA follows: TGCGCCAGCAGCCAGGGACCAATTCCGACAATGAACACTGAAGCTTTCTTT. It yields the protein CASSQGPIPTMNTEAFF. The chain has TRBV5-1 and TRBJ1-1; possibly TRBD1 for D (5 bases). CDR3 length equals 17 residues. The germline gives CDR1 SGHRS, CDR2 YFSETQ. The V end lost 4 bases, the J end lost 0 bases, and 19 bases lay between the germline ends.